This TCR beta chain originates from a study of beta chain features in type 1 diabetes. Whole-study results and caveats: In the patient group, naive, central memory and Treg TCRB repertoires seemed more alike than in the healthy donor group. There was a moderate but significant shortening of TCRB CDR3s in all four CD4+ subsets of Type 1 diabetes patients.

Concerning this clone itself: Its antigen is not identified.

As every portion of the isolated RNA was reverse transcribed, the sequencing read expressed TCRB transcripts. Sequencing was performed with immunoSEQ multiplex PCR; in TCRdb, only in-frame clones are kept and a portion is missing. The table has under 150,000 clones, around 15% seen once; the top ten hold around 2.5%. This receptor was obtained from a man in his late teens or twenties with type 1 diabetes. Sequences were obtained from central memory CD4+ T cells from blood.

The CDR3 DNA follows: TGCGCCAGCAGCCAAGACCGTTTCATGAACACTGAAGCTTTCTTT. Translation: CASSQDRFMNTEAFF. This chain uses TRBV4-3 with TRBJ1-1, with no clear D. Trimming cost V 0 bases and J 0 bases, with 8 bases left between them. The CDR3 length is 15 residues. Germline CDR1 is LGHNA and CDR2 is YSLEER.